The 23 T cell receptor beta chains reported below all come from one sample, sequenced in a study of T cells in Graves' hyperthyroidism and ophthalmopathy. RNA transcripts were the template for amplifying TCR beta CDR3 regions. Using the HTBI primer set, a first-round RT-PCR was run on the TCR CDR3. One entry per CDR3 protein, called by TCRdb with MiXCR from the multiplex PCR reads. The sample shows 45,000 to 55,000 distinct CDR3 sequences, 45% to 65% of them seen only once. Material: peripheral blood or thyroid tissue (not recorded which). These receptors originate from a man in his late teens or twenties with Graves' hyperthyroidism.

This chain uses TRBV20-1 with TRBJ2-7, with D possibly matching TRBD1 (5 bases). From germline, CDR1 is DFQATT and CDR2 SNEGSKA (reference sequence). This CDR3 has 12 residues. V gave up 5 bases and J gave up 3 bases, with 11 bases separating them. Here the CDR3 DNA reads TGCAGTGCTGCGGCAGGGTACTACGAGCAGTACTTC. Translation: CSAAAGYYEQYF.

This rearrangement joins TRBV10-3 to TRBJ1-6; tentative D call: TRBD1 (5 bases). CDR3 length equals 14 residues. Trimming stripped 10 bases from V and 8 bases from J, with 18 bases between. From germline, CDR1 is ENHRY and CDR2 SYGVKD. CDR3 in DNA: TGTGCCACCGCCGACCGGGACGACCATTCACCCCTCCACTTT. Its translation: CATADRDDHSPLHF.

This clonotype was counted at least ten times. The chain is built from TRBV13 and TRBJ2-5; 7 bases align to TRBD1. The CDR3 has 15 amino acids. The trim removed 6 bases at V and 0 bases at J, leaving 7 bases unmatched. Germline V CDR1 and CDR2: PRHDT, FYEKMQ (reference sequence). The CDR3 protein is CASSHRDSHQETQYF. The CDR3 DNA reads as TGTGCCAGCAGTCATAGGGACAGCCACCAAGAGACCCAGTACTTC.

The chain has TRBV6-5 and TRBJ2-7; 9 nucleotides match TRBD1. V lost 5 bases and J lost 1; bases outside the gene matches: 3. CDR3 length: 14 amino acids. Looked up from germline, CDR1 is MNHEY and CDR2 is SVGAGI. DNA of the CDR3: TGTGCCAGCAGTCGACAGGGGGTATCCTACGAGCAGTACTTC. Translating gives CASSRQGVSYEQYF.

V and J are TRBV2 and TRBJ2-7; 11 bases agree with TRBD2. Germline trimming cut 5 bases from V and 7 bases from J; bases unmatched to any gene: 10. CDR3 size: 15 residues. Germline assignment: CDR1 SNHLY and CDR2 FYNNEI. The chain's CDR3 is CASSPSTSGSGEQYF. The CDR3 region has the DNA TGTGCCAGCAGTCCCAGTACTAGCGGGAGTGGTGAGCAGTACTTC.

This clonotype has a count of ten or more. This rearrangement joins TRBV6-5 to TRBJ1-5; D is uncertain. Germline V gives CDR1 MNHEY, CDR2 SVGAGI. Trimming stripped 0 bases from V and 6 bases from J, with 6 bases between. The CDR3 length is 13 residues. CDR3 nucleotides: TGTGCCAGCAGTTACTCGTGGAGTCAGCCCCAGCATTTT. This encodes CASSYSWSQPQHF.

This chain uses TRBV20-1 with TRBJ2-7; TRBD1 aligns across 12 bases. CDR1 and CDR2 (germline): DFQATT, SNEGSKA (reference sequence). V was pared by 6 bases and J by 5 bases, with 5 bases of the junction left unmatched. CDR3 length: 13 residues. The CDR3 reads CSAPGQGANEQYF. CDR3 bases: TGCAGTGCCCCGGGACAGGGGGCCAACGAGCAGTACTTC.

The chain joins TRBV24-1 to TRBJ2-7, with D possibly TRBD2 on 5 matching bases. CDR1 and CDR2 (germline): KGHDR, SFDVKD. V was shortened by 4 bases and J by 10 bases, with 19 bases between the two germline ends. The CDR3 spans 14 residues. This CDR3 is CATSEAGPVGEQYF. The CDR3, as DNA: TGTGCCACCAGTGAAGCTGGTCCCGTGGGAGAACAGTACTTC.

For this clonotype: No conserved phenylalanine or tryptophan ends this CDR3, so it is likely a read error. The chain carries TRBV7-9 and TRBJ2-7, with D perhaps matching TRBD1 or TRBD2 (5 bases each). The germline V gene has CDR1 SEHNR and CDR2 FQNEAQ (reference sequence). V was pared by 6 bases and J by 4 bases, with 19 bases between. The CDR3 has 15 residues. Here the CDR3 DNA reads TGTGCCAGCAGTCAGGGCCATTTCAAGCGGTACGAGCAGTACCTA. This codes for CASSQGHFKRYEQYL.

The chain links TRBV9 to TRBJ1-6; TRBD1 matches at 10 bases. The V gene's germline CDR1 is SGDLS and CDR2 YYNGEE. The CDR3 totals 16 residues. Unmatched junction bases numbered 4, after V lost 0 bases and J lost 7 bases. This CDR3 reads CASSVESGQGNSPLHF. The CDR3 DNA reads TGTGCCAGCAGCGTAGAATCGGGACAGGGGAATTCACCCCTCCACTTT.

In its sample, this clonotype was seen many times. V and J are TRBV2 and TRBJ2-7; D is possibly TRBD1 or TRBD2 (5 bases each). CDR1 and CDR2 (germline): SNHLY, FYNNEI. This CDR3 has 15 residues. The germline V and J ends were trimmed by 7 bases and 4 bases, with 20 bases remaining between them. CDR3 sequence reads: CASTRASPKGYEQYF. CDR3 nucleotides: TGTGCCAGCACTAGGGCTAGCCCAAAGGGGTACGAGCAGTACTTC.

This clonotype was observed many times. The chain combines TRBV3-1 with TRBJ2-7; no clear D. The germline V and J ends were trimmed by 2 bases and 4 bases, with 3 bases remaining between them. The germline V gene has CDR1 LGHDT and CDR2 YNNKEL (reference sequence). The CDR3 totals 11 residues. The CDR3 nucleotides are TGTGCCAGCAGCCAAATATACGAGCAGTACTTC. This encodes CASSQIYEQYF.

This clonotype was seen many times. The chain links TRBV6-5 to TRBJ1-4; D is possibly TRBD1 (5 bases). CDR1 MNHEY and CDR2 SVGAGI come from the germline V gene. With 8 bases removed from V and 0 bases from J, the gap between germline ends came to 13 bases. The CDR3 is 15 residues long. The DNA for the CDR3 is TGTGCCAGCGGCACCTTCAGGGCAACTAATGAAAAACTGTTTTTT. Protein sequence: CASGTFRATNEKLFF.

Ten or more counts support this clonotype. This chain uses TRBV7-2 with TRBJ2-5; D gene unclear. The CDR3 is 13 residues long. Trimming removed 1 base from V and 5 bases from J, with 8 bases in between. Germline assignment: CDR1 SGHTA and CDR2 FQGNSA. The DNA of the CDR3 is TGTGCCAGCAGCTTAGGAGGTTATGAGACCCAGTACTTC. It yields the protein CASSLGGYETQYF.

This clonotype was seen more than once but under ten times. The V and J genes are TRBV9 and TRBJ2-5; tentatively, D is TRBD2 (5 bases). The CDR3 contains 15 residues. V was pared by 0 bases and J by 5 bases, with 14 bases between. Germline V gene lookup returns CDR1 SGDLS and CDR2 YYNGEE. CDR3 sequence reads: CASSVGSLAGETQYF. Written as DNA, the CDR3 is TGTGCCAGCAGCGTAGGGTCTCTAGCCGGGGAGACCCAGTACTTC.

This clonotype was recorded only once. This chain uses TRBV9 with TRBJ2-7, with 7 positions matching TRBD2. This CDR3 contains 14 residues. The germline CDR1 and CDR2 sequences are SGDLS and YYNGEE. The junction had 10 bases not matched to a gene; V was cut back by 3 bases and J by 7 bases. Here the CDR3 reads CASSARLATGEQYF. CDR3 DNA: TGTGCCAGCAGCGCACGACTAGCAACGGGGGAGCAGTACTTC.

There are many counts of this clonotype. The chain is built from TRBV10-3 and TRBJ2-2, with TRBD2 matching 8 bases. The trim removed 6 bases at V and 4 bases at J, leaving 16 bases unmatched. The CDR3 totals 18 residues. CDR1 is ENHRY and CDR2 is SYGVKD in the germline V gene. The DNA of the CDR3 is TGTGCCATCAGATCCCGGGGGGGAAGGGACTTCCCCACCGGGGAGCTGTTTTTT. It yields the protein CAIRSRGGRDFPTGELFF.

The CDR3 here is CASSLTGLAGVEGETQYF. In DNA, the CDR3 is TGTGCCAGCAGCCTTACGGGACTAGCGGGAGTGGAAGGAGAGACCCAGTACTTC. V usage is TRBV7-9 and J usage is TRBJ2-5, with 14 bases that match TRBD2. CDR1 is SEHNR and CDR2 is FQNEAQ in the germline V gene (reference sequence). J was trimmed by 4 bases and V by 5 bases; bases with no gene match: 12. CDR3 length: 18 residues. The variable domain in full, completed from reference TRBV7-9 and TRBJ2-5, reads DTGVSQNPRHKITKRGQNVTFRCDPISEHNRLYWYRQTLGQGPEFLTYFQNEAQLEKSRLLSDRFSAERPKGSFSTLEIQRTEQGDSAMYLCASSLTGLAGVEGETQYFGPGTRLLVL.

This clonotype was counted many times. The V gene is TRBV27, the J gene TRBJ2-7, with D uncertain. This CDR3 region has 13 residues. Per germline, CDR1 MNHEY and CDR2 SMNVEV (reference sequence). V shed 2 bases and J shed 2 bases, with 7 bases lying between them. DNA of the CDR3: TGTGCCAGCAGTTTAAGGCAAGCCTACGAGCAGTACTTC. Amino acids: CASSLRQAYEQYF.

The chain carries TRBV7-2 and TRBJ1-2; D may be TRBD1 (5 bases). Germline V gene lookup returns CDR1 SGHTA and CDR2 FQGNSA. The CDR3 runs 14 residues. V was pared by 2 bases and J by 3 bases, with 10 bases between. CDR3 DNA: TGTGCCAGCAGCTTAATCCGGGGCGACTATGGCTACACCTTC. Its protein is CASSLIRGDYGYTF.

This clonotype was seen repeatedly, ten times or more. Here the CDR3 reads CASSETLLQGNYGYTF. The CDR3 DNA follows: TGTGCCAGCAGTGAAACCCTACTACAGGGAAACTATGGCTACACCTTC. The J gene is TRBJ1-2, the V gene TRBV6-1; the D gene is possibly TRBD1 (6 bases). Germline V gene sequence: CDR1 MNHNS, CDR2 SASEGT. Deletions cut 2 bases from V and 2 bases from J, with 15 bases between. The CDR3 is 16 amino acids.

In its sample, this clonotype was seen once. The rearrangement joins TRBV29-1 to TRBJ1-2, with TRBD1 identical over 8 bases. The CDR3 is 14 amino acids. Germline lookup yields CDR1 SQVTM and CDR2 ANQGSEA. The ends lost 7 bases at V and 4 bases at J; junction bases unmatched: 11. The CDR3 nucleotides are TGCAGCGCTTCCCAGGGGGCAGTTGGCTATGGCTACACCTTC. Its translation is CSASQGAVGYGYTF.

The genes are TRBV5-1 and TRBJ2-7; 9 nucleotides agree with TRBD1. Germline values: CDR1 SGHRS, CDR2 YFSETQ. J was trimmed by 4 bases and V by 5 bases; bases with no gene match: 7. CDR3 length: 14 amino acids. The CDR3 DNA follows: TGCGCCAGCAGGCCGGGACAGGGACGGTACGAGCAGTACTTC. This gives the protein CASRPGQGRYEQYF.